This T cell receptor (beta chain) was found in a study of cytomegalovirus exposure and HLA in healthy donors (dated by TCRdb to 2017 to 2019). Turning to the overall study: In an earlier analysis of about 560 of the donors, approximately 300 Gb of sequence data and 117 million unique TCR beta sequences from approximately 180 million T cells were reported. Roughly 5 DR-DQ haplotypes were handled as single units for association and clustering, since linkage in the cohort was strong. Rather than drawing on any new phenotypic data, the later analysis identified candidate immune exposures from TCR beta sequences and the way those sequences occurred across donors. HLA typing covered class I and class II loci at four-digit resolution. A later analysis re-analyzed previously published TCR beta repertoires from 666 donors and added high-resolution HLA genotyping to study TCR occurrence patterns. Along with the approximately 650-subject first cohort, a separate validation cohort of 120 different subjects was used. Every repertoire in the discovery cohort had been generated on one and the same sequencing platform. A later genetic analysis used genome-wide SNP genotypes for about three fifths of the 666 donors, treating that subset as a discovery cohort. Donor age, sex, ethnicity and CMV serostatus were compiled alongside the repertoire data. The aim of the study was to test whether cataloging public T cell receptors could identify signatures of past pathogen exposure. The study combined high-throughput TCR immunosequencing, statistical association of individual TCRs with disease status, and machine learning to predict cytomegalovirus infection status. Among the roughly 400 genotyped donors, about 85% belonged to the genetic ancestry cluster associated with self-reported Caucasian donors. An earlier analysis of about 620 of the donors applied high-throughput TCR beta sequencing to assess whether each TCR beta V gene segment acted as functional or pseudogenic. The study profiled the T cell repertoires of fewer than 850 subjects by immunosequencing and related them to cytomegalovirus serostatus. Among 350 to 400 genotyped donors of the cohort, an average of approximately 250,000 unique TCR beta nucleotide sequences were sequenced per donor, about a sixth of them non-productive. Approximately 310 gigabases of sequencing data and around 87 million unique TCR sequences were included in an early release covering 500 to 750 HLA-typed donors. The number of typed donors differed by locus: about 620-640 for A, B, C, DRB1 and DQB1; approximately 520 for DQA1; over 600 for DPA1; and 450 to 480 for DPB1. The research as a whole found: A later genetic analysis associated a missense DCLRE1C variant with V-gene and J-gene trimming of TCR beta chains, and an independent cohort replicated the association. The cohort was sequenced for TCR beta chains only, and without alpha or paired-chain data the features that could be detected were limited. CMV serostatus was the only immune exposure information available for the cohort. Linkage disequilibrium might explain the correlated functional status among segregating V segments, but an unknown experimental factor could not be ruled out. In the study, some 160 TCR beta chains were listed as associated with cytomegalovirus. The authors suggested that the approach could potentially be extended to other disease states and immunological phenotypes. Strong co-occurrence of HLA alleles, especially DR and DQ, made assigning TCR associations to individual alleles difficult. HLA typing was unavailable for some donors at each locus, so association tests used only the typed subset. A later analysis reported that several top co-occurrence clusters appeared linked to parvovirus B19, influenza, CMV and Epstein-Barr virus. Broadly in line with IMGT annotations, most TCR beta V segments showed up in productive rearrangements about 87% or about 30% of the time in an earlier analysis of 450 to 600 of the donors. In vitro tests confirmed that a few of the cytomegalovirus-associated TCR beta chains recognize cytomegalovirus antigens. Across donors, most TCR sequences were observed very rarely, whereas some public TCRs were present in many individuals. Specific HLA alleles were associated with over 15,000 TCR beta sequences at a false discovery rate of 0.05 in a later analysis. In a later analysis, the rate of TCR association differed among HLA loci, with DRB1 alleles having the most associated TCRs and HLA-C alleles having the fewest. The earlier analysis of fewer than 750 of the donors excluded about 16 rarely observed V segments, including chromosome 9 orphons, because counts were too low. In a later analysis, most CMV-associated TCR beta chains were found to appear HLA-restricted, with HLA associations seemingly driven largely by CMV exposure. Cytomegalovirus status was reported to be diagnosed by the classifier with high specificity and sensitivity in both the original and validation cohorts. Sequencing depth was assumed to be roughly uniform across donors in the presence/absence analyses, though that assumption may not hold. In a later analysis, HLA-associated TCR beta chains showed more clonal expansion and lower generation probabilities than non-associated chains that were equally common. Some IMGT-functional V segments, including TRBV6-2 and TRBV6-3, could not be told apart with the 87-base-pair reads, so those segments were excluded. A further reported finding was that TCR beta sequences accurately predicted the HLA-A and HLA-B alleles for most subjects in the first cohort. In a later genetic analysis, fewer N-insertions in productive TCRs were reported among donors in an Asian-associated ancestry cluster than the roughly 700-donor mean. A cluster of highly shared sequence variants was judged likely to represent a technical artifact of the sequencing pipeline.

The V end loses 4 bases and the J end loses 1 base, and a stretch of 5 bases separates them. From the cysteine up to the phenylalanine, the CDR3 has a length of 12 residues. Left in the record is the CDR3 DNA by itself, 36 bases read in frame from the first base. Taken from the germline V gene (reference sequence), the CDR1 and CDR2 loops are SGHNT and YYREEE. Library construction relied on the immunoSEQ multiplex PCR assay. For the multiplex PCR, a mixture combining 60 forward primers for TCR Vbeta segments and 13 reverse primers for TCR Jbeta segments was used. A multiplex PCR assay on genomic DNA amplified the CDR3 region of rearranged TCR beta genes. On the Illumina HiSeq System, the amplified TCR beta libraries were sequenced as 87-base-pair reads. On the study's bioinformatics: A later analysis tallied roughly 76 million unique TCR beta chains across the 550 to 850 repertoires, and about 12 million of those chains were shared by two or more donors. A nearest-neighbor algorithm error-corrected the raw reads and collapsed the reads into unique sequences, merging closely related sequences to remove PCR and sequencing errors. CDR3 sequences were aligned to IMGT reference sequences to assign V, D and J gene segments. For a sequence to be retained, a match of at least six nucleotides to both a V gene segment and a J gene segment was required. A rearrangement was called productive if the CDR3 had no stop codons and remained in frame with V and J, and every other rearrangement was called non-productive. Following IMGT convention, CDR3 was defined as the stretch from the second conserved V-encoded cysteine to the conserved J-encoded phenylalanine. The earlier analysis of a few hundred of the donors excluded any sequence lacking an unambiguous match to a single V gene segment. In an earlier analysis of a few hundred of the donors, a V segment was called functional when productive rearrangements were above 56.7%, and segregating when the standard deviation between donors exceeded 5%. A statistical classification framework was built to diagnose cytomegalovirus status from the catalog of TCR beta chain sequences. A later analysis assigned V and J genes by comparing TCR nucleotide sequences with IMGT/GENE-DB human TR gene sequences. In a later analysis, CDR3 sequences and most-parsimonious VDJ recombination scenarios were assigned using the TCRdist pipeline. A later analysis defined each TCR beta chain by its CDR3 amino acid sequence plus V-gene family, and excluded reads lacking a unique V-gene family. In a later analysis, fewer than 600 highly shared, low-generation-probability nucleotide sequences were removed to address suspected cross-contamination and a sequencing artifact. In a later analysis, a clonal expansion index was calculated for each public chain from normalized within-repertoire ranks of inferred template counts. In a later analysis, generation probabilities were computed using a VDJ recombination model fitted to out-of-frame rearrangements, and the results were checked against IGoR. In a later analysis, hypergeometric tests were used to score TCR-TCR, TCR-HLA and TCR-CMV co-occurrence, with a repertoire-size bias correction applied to TCR pairs. False discovery rates were estimated in a later analysis by permuting HLA or CMV assignments 20 times. In a later analysis, co-occurring TCRs were grouped using DBSCAN, with TCRdist sequence similarity added in when clustering inside HLA-allele-positive subsets. Repertoires with fewer than 30,000 or more than 120,000 public chains were left out of co-occurrence clustering, as were a handful of repertoires with anomalous nucleotide sharing. As stored in TCRdb, this immuneACCESS dataset retains in-frame rearrangements with V and J assigned. A fraction of the clones does not appear; measured against another copy, unresolved V genes explain less than half of the discrepancy, and the remainder lacks a known reason. D and trimming were read from the DNA, whereas the V and J calls and clone size are those reported in that table. The sample includes 200,000 to 250,000 clones, with about 80% observed a single time. Together, the top ten hold about 0.58% of the sample.

This clone was recorded a few times. The antigen this receptor binds is unknown. Base qualities are not provided; no much larger clone lies one nucleotide away. The cohort comprised some 730 healthy bone marrow donors. All cohort members were sampled while nominally healthy, although unrecorded immune exposures were likely present. The donor tested CMV seronegative, placing the donor among the roughly 340 seronegative members of the cohort. Each donor provided a peripheral blood sample, and peripheral blood mononuclear cells were used for TCR beta sequencing. Genomic DNA was extracted from the blood cell samples with the Qiagen DNeasy Blood Extraction Kit.

Sequenced sample: PBMCs. The chain is encoded by TRBV5-4 joined to TRBJ1-1, with the D gene too uncertain to name. The receptor comes from a woman between 40 and 55 years old in good health and CMV-seronegative. The bases are TGTGCCAGCAGCACAGAGAACACTGAAGCTTTCTTT. Its protein reads: CASSTENTEAFF. This CDR3, with the reference TRBV5-4 and TRBJ1-1 proteins standing in past its ends, gives the full variable domain ETGVTQSPTHLIKTRGQQVTLRCSSQSGHNTVSWYQQALGQGPQFIFQYYREEENGRGNFPPRFSGLQFPNYSSELNVNALELDDSALYLCASSTENTEAFFGQGTRLTVV.